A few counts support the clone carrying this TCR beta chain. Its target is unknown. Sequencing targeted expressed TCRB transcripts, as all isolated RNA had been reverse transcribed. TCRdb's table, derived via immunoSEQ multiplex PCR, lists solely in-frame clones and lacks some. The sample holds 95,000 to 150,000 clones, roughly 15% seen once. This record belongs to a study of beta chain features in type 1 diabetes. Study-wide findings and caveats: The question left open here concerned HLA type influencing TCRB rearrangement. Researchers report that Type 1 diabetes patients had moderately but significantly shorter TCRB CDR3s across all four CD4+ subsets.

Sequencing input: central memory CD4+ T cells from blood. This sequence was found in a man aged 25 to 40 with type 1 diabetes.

CDR3 region: CASSLEGGSTDTQYF. In nucleotides, the CDR3 is TGTGCCAGCAGCTTAGAGGGCGGGAGCACAGATACGCAGTATTTT. The chain recombines TRBV7-2 with TRBJ2-3, with D possibly matching TRBD2 (5 bases). The V gene lost 1 base and the J gene lost 0 bases, with 8 bases spanning the gap. CDR1 is SGHTA and CDR2 is FQGNSA in the germline V gene. The CDR3 runs to 15 residues.